The 22 T cell receptor beta chains given below trace back to one sample, sequenced in a study of blood T cells in healthy people across ages. A second 7 to 11 cycle PCR used barcoded and J-beta primers. MiXCR, run by TCRdb on the 5' RACE reads, gives a single entry per CDR3 protein. The profile shows more than 550,000 distinct CDR3 sequences, 22% of them singletons. The sample was blood. All receptors derive from a man between 65 and 80 years old in good health.

This clonotype turned up a few times. This chain uses TRBV29-1 with TRBJ1-2; no clear D. The CDR3 totals 14 residues. Trimming left V 4 bases short and J 4 bases short, with 16 bases between. Germline V gene data show CDR1 as SQVTM and CDR2 as ANQGSEA. The CDR3 DNA follows: TGCAGCGTTGTACGATATCCGGCAACCTATGGCTACACCTTC. It translates to CSVVRYPATYGYTF. Full variable domain (outside the CDR3, taken from reference TRBV29-1 and TRBJ1-2): SAVISQKPSRDICQRGTSLTIQCQVDSQVTMMFWYRQQPGQSLTLIATANQGSEATYESGFVIDKFPISRPNLTFSTLTVSNMSPEDSSIYLCSVVRYPATYGYTFGSGTRLTVV.

Only a few counts were recorded for this clonotype. V gene TRBV7-2 combines with J gene TRBJ2-7; D is unclear. The germline V gene encodes CDR1 SGHTA and CDR2 FQGNSA. V was cut by 2 bases and J by 4 bases, with 9 bases left in between. The CDR3 runs 13 residues. The CDR3 DNA sequence: TGTGCCAGCAGCTTATCAGGACCATACGAGCAGTACGTC. Its protein is CASSLSGPYEQYV.

This clonotype was seen a handful of times. This chain uses TRBV11-2 with TRBJ2-7, with 8 nucleotides matching TRBD2. Germline V gene data show CDR1 as SGHAT and CDR2 as FQNNGV. V trimming: 5 bases; J trimming: 2 bases; junction bases outside the gene matches: 5. CDR3 length equals 14 residues. The CDR3 sequence is CASSVTSGAYEQYF. CDR3 nucleotide sequence: TGTGCCAGCAGCGTCACTAGCGGAGCCTACGAGCAGTACTTC.

This clonotype was observed at least ten times. The V call is TRBV12-3 or TRBV12-4, the J call TRBJ2-1; 7 bases are a match to TRBD2. With V trimmed by 3 bases and J by 1 base, 3 bases remained unmatched. This CDR3 is built from 15 residues. The CDR3 coding sequence is TGTGCCAGCAGTTTTCTAGCGGAGTCCTACAATGAGCAGTTCTTC. Its translation: CASSFLAESYNEQFF.

This chain connects TRBV7-9 to TRBJ2-2, with TRBD1 matching 8 bases. The CDR3 runs 15 residues. J was trimmed by 3 bases and V by 5 bases; bases with no gene match: 5. The germline V gene encodes CDR1 SEHNR and CDR2 FQNEAQ (reference sequence). The DNA for the CDR3 is TGTGCCAGCAGCACCGGGACAGGACACACCGGGGAGCTGTTTTTT. This codes for CASSTGTGHTGELFF. The entire variable domain, with the rest obtained from reference TRBV7-9 and TRBJ2-2, is as follows: DTGVSQNPRHKITKRGQNVTFRCDPISEHNRLYWYRQTLGQGPEFLTYFQNEAQLEKSRLLSDRFSAERPKGSFSTLEIQRTEQGDSAMYLCASSTGTGHTGELFFGEGSRLTVL.

This sequence joins TRBV5-1 and TRBJ2-7; D unresolved. Germline V gives CDR1 SGHRS, CDR2 YFSETQ. This CDR3 comprises 15 residues. V was pared by 0 bases and J by 0 bases, with 10 bases between. This chain's CDR3 is CASSLAGTLSYEQYF. The CDR3, as DNA: TGCGCCAGCAGCTTGGCCGGCACCCTCTCCTACGAGCAGTACTTC. The full variable domain, rest sourced from reference TRBV5-1 and TRBJ2-7, is KAGVTQTPRYLIKTRGQQVTLSCSPISGHRSVSWYQQTPGQGLQFLFEYFSETQRNKGNFPGRFSGRQFSNSRSEMNVSTLELGDSALYLCASSLAGTLSYEQYFGPGTRLTVT.

This clonotype was counted a few times. The chain joins TRBV20-1 to TRBJ2-5, with 10 positions matching TRBD1. The J call may not be correct, given that the DNA end is closer to TRBJ2-7. This CDR3 comprises 15 residues. Germline V gene lookup returns CDR1 DFQATT and CDR2 SNEGSKA (reference sequence). Here the CDR3 reads CSARVSGTGDYEQYF. The CDR3 region has the DNA TGCAGTGCTAGAGTTTCCGGGACAGGGGACTACGAGCAGTACTTC.

The rearrangement uses TRBV14 and TRBJ2-5; TRBD2 matches at 8 bases. The DNA end is more similar to TRBJ2-7, so the J call may be wrong. Looked up from germline, CDR1 is SGHDN and CDR2 is FVKESK. The CDR3 spans 15 residues. The CDR3 nucleotides read TGTGCCAGCAGCCAAAGCGGGAGAGGGTCCTACGAGCAGTACGTC. Its translation: CASSQSGRGSYEQYV.

This clonotype was seen a handful of times. The gene calls are TRBV5-1 and TRBJ2-1; D gene unclear. V lost 4 bases and J 11 bases, leaving 10 bases between the germline ends. Germline V CDR1 and CDR2: SGHRS, YFSETQ. The CDR3 is 11 amino acids. The CDR3 here is CASSVEGKQFF. DNA for the CDR3: TGCGCCAGCAGCGTGGAAGGCAAGCAGTTCTTC. Supplemented by reference TRBV5-1 and TRBJ2-1, the full variable domain reads KAGVTQTPRYLIKTRGQQVTLSCSPISGHRSVSWYQQTPGQGLQFLFEYFSETQRNKGNFPGRFSGRQFSNSRSEMNVSTLELGDSALYLCASSVEGKQFFGPGTRLTVL.

This clonotype was counted ten times or more. V gene TRBV24-1 combines with J gene TRBJ2-5, with D possibly matching TRBD2 (6 bases). The CDR3 contains 15 residues. The V end was cut by 2 bases, the J end by 5 bases, with 14 bases between. Germline CDR1 reads KGHDR; CDR2 reads SFDVKD. CDR3 residues: CATSDSKRTTETQYF. For the CDR3, the DNA is TGTGCCACCAGTGATTCAAAGCGGACTACCGAGACCCAGTACTTC.

This chain connects TRBV5-1 to TRBJ2-5; 14 bases match TRBD2. V lost 3 bases to trimming and J lost 5 bases; unmatched junction nucleotides: 6. The CDR3 extends over 16 amino acids. Germline values: CDR1 SGHRS, CDR2 YFSETQ. The chain's CDR3 is CASSSGGTSGSETQYF. Written as DNA, the CDR3 is TGCGCCAGCAGCTCCGGTGGGACTAGCGGGAGTGAGACCCAGTACTTC.

Only a few counts were recorded for this clonotype. The chain recombines TRBV6-6 with TRBJ2-7; TRBD1 matches at 7 bases. Germline CDR1 MNHNY, CDR2 SVGAGI (reference sequence). J was trimmed by 5 bases and V by 2 bases; bases with no gene match: 6. The length of the CDR3 is 14 residues. The CDR3 here is CASSYGTAADEQYF. The CDR3 DNA follows: TGTGCCAGCAGTTACGGGACAGCAGCCGACGAGCAGTACTTC.

The J gene is TRBJ2-7, the V gene TRBV19; the D gene is possibly TRBD2 (6 bases). In germline, CDR1 is LNHDA, CDR2 SQIVND (reference sequence). This CDR3 has 17 amino acids. V was pared by 5 bases and J by 4 bases, with 24 bases between. The CDR3 nucleotides are TGTGCCAGTAGTGGGTTAGGGACCTCCGGGGGATTTTACGAGCAGTACTTC. This codes for CASSGLGTSGGFYEQYF. The whole variable domain, remainder taken from reference TRBV19 and TRBJ2-7, is DGGITQSPKYLFRKEGQNVTLSCEQNLNHDAMYWYRQDPGQGLRLIYYSQIVNDFQKGDIAEGYSVSREKKESFPLTVTSAQKNPTAFYLCASSGLGTSGGFYEQYFGPGTRLTVT.

This clonotype was observed a handful of times. The chain employs TRBV20-1 and TRBJ2-3; D call uncertain. The CDR3 extends over 12 amino acids. The V gene's germline CDR1 is DFQATT and CDR2 SNEGSKA (reference sequence). V lost 4 bases and J lost 2, with 7 bases in between. The CDR3, as DNA: TGCAGTGCTATTGAGCACACAGATACGCAGTATTTT. As protein: CSAIEHTDTQYF.

This clonotype was observed a handful of times. The genes are TRBV12-3 or TRBV12-4 and TRBJ2-3; TRBD2 agrees at 13 bases. The CDR3 loop spans 16 amino acids. The trim removed 4 bases at V and 4 bases at J, leaving 5 bases unmatched. CDR3 residues: CASSSPGLAGADTQYF. As DNA, the CDR3 is TGTGCCAGCAGTTCCCCCGGACTAGCGGGAGCAGATACGCAGTATTTT.

This clonotype was seen a few times. The chain uses TRBV7-8 and TRBJ2-1, with 11 bases matching TRBD2. Germline CDR1 reads SGHVS; CDR2 reads FQNEAQ. The V gene end was trimmed by 2 bases and the J gene end by 0 bases; junction bases not matched to a gene: 12. CDR3 length equals 20 residues. CDR3 loop: CASSLPKTSGEVSSYNEQFF. The CDR3 DNA reads TGTGCCAGCAGCTTACCCAAGACTAGCGGGGAGGTAAGCTCCTACAATGAGCAGTTCTTC.

This clonotype was seen more than once but under ten times. The chain employs TRBV5-1 and TRBJ1-2, with 8 bases fitting TRBD1. CDR1 and CDR2 from the germline V gene are SGHRS and YFSETQ. Losses at the gene ends were 0 bases for V and 3 bases for J; bases not matched to a gene: 7. This CDR3 is 16 amino acids long. DNA of the CDR3: TGCGCCAGCAGCTTGGCCCCGGACAGGGCGGACTATGGCTACACCTTC. Amino acids: CASSLAPDRADYGYTF.

The sample holds a few counts of this clonotype. The chain joins TRBV6-6 to TRBJ2-1; 7 bases are a match to TRBD2. V was clipped by 4 bases and J by 8 bases; unmatched bases: 14. The CDR3 sequence is 16 residues long. The V gene's germline CDR1 is MNHNY and CDR2 SVGAGI (reference sequence). The chain's CDR3 is CASSLGLMQKMDEQFF. The CDR3 DNA sequence: TGTGCCAGCAGTTTGGGACTAATGCAGAAAATGGATGAGCAGTTCTTC.

The chain carries TRBV12-3 or TRBV12-4 and TRBJ2-3, with 7 nucleotides matching TRBD2. The junction had 9 bases not matched to a gene; V was cut back by 6 bases and J by 3 bases. CDR3 length equals 15 residues. In nucleotides, the CDR3 is TGTGCCAGCAGCTTGACTAGCAGTCAAACAGATACGCAGTATTTT. It translates to CASSLTSSQTDTQYF.

The J gene is TRBJ2-3, the V gene TRBV12-3 or TRBV12-4; TRBD2 aligns across 11 bases. Trimming removed 5 bases from V and 0 bases from J; junction bases left unmatched: 4. The CDR3 sequence is 16 residues long. CDR3 DNA sequence: TGTGCCAGCAGTCGCAGACTAGCGGGGAGCACAGATACGCAGTATTTT. Residues: CASSRRLAGSTDTQYF.

This clonotype was seen a few times. The J gene is TRBJ2-7, the V gene TRBV5-6; D unclear. CDR3 size: 13 residues. V was clipped by 1 base and J by 5 bases, with 10 bases between them. CDR1 and CDR2 (germline): SGHDT, YYEEEE. CDR3 loop: CASSLLGKHEQYF. The CDR3 bases are TGTGCCAGCAGCTTGTTAGGGAAACACGAGCAGTACTTC. The full variable domain, completed using reference TRBV5-6 and TRBJ2-7, is DAGVTQSPTHLIKTRGQQVTLRCSPKSGHDTVSWYQQALGQGPQFIFQYYEEEERQRGNFPDRFSGHQFPNYSSELNVNALLLGDSALYLCASSLLGKHEQYFGPGTRLTVT.

Many counts were recorded for this clonotype. J is TRBJ2-1 and V is TRBV4-3; D is perhaps TRBD2 (6 bases). The CDR3 has 15 amino acids. Trimming stripped 0 bases from V and 7 bases from J, with 13 bases between. Per the germline V gene, CDR1 is LGHNA and CDR2 is YSLEER. For the CDR3, the DNA is TGCGCCAGCAGCCAAGATAGCCTAGCGCGAAATGAGCAGTTCTTC. As protein: CASSQDSLARNEQFF.